The clone carrying this TCR beta chain was counted a few times. Its antigen is still unknown. Investigators reverse transcribed all isolated RNA, so they sequenced expressed TCRB transcripts. Using immunoSEQ multiplex PCR, the repertoire was profiled, and TCRdb retains in-frame clones only, with some absent. In the table there are 300,000 to 400,000 clones, roughly 14% of which are singletons. This sample is drawn from a study of beta chain features in type 1 diabetes. V gave up 1 base and J gave up 9 bases, with 11 bases separating them. Germline lookup yields CDR1 SGHNT and CDR2 YYREEE (reference sequence). The CDR3 spans 13 residues. CD45RO/CCR7/CD25/CD127/CD95/CD27 separated CD4+ naive, central memory, regulatory and stem cell-like memory cells by sorting. Findings and caveats of the study: There was a moderate but significant shortening of TCRB CDR3s in all four CD4+ subsets of Type 1 diabetes patients.

This TCR was recovered from a woman under 30 with type 1 diabetes. The material sequenced was naive CD4+ T cells from blood. The rearrangement uses TRBV5-4 and TRBJ1-5; D gene uncertain. The CDR3 nucleotides read TGTGCCAGCAGCTTGAGCCCGTCAGGGCCCCAGCATTTT. The encoded protein is CASSLSPSGPQHF.